The sequence of this T cell receptor (beta chain) was determined in a study of blood T cell repertoires in COVID-19. V was cut by 5 bases and J by 8 bases, with 12 bases left in between. CDR1 and CDR2 from the germline V gene are SQVTM and ANQGSEA. The CDR3 is 11 residues long. Per the original data handling: Reference gene primer amplification gave nucleated cell count estimates. This table comes from immunoSEQ multiplex PCR, and its TCRdb copy is limited to in-frame clones, with some not included. The DNA gave D and trimming, while V, J and clone size come from that table. The table lists over 200,000 clones, around 88% of them singletons.

This sequence originates from a man younger than 35 with active or convalescent COVID-19. Material: peripheral blood. This chain joins TRBV29-1 and TRBJ1-1; D remains unclear. Here the CDR3 DNA reads TGCAGCGTTTGGGAGGGCCCAGAAGCTTTCTTT. Residues: CSVWEGPEAFF.